Below, one T cell receptor (beta chain) is given with its context. What it binds is not known. This entry is derived from a study of radiation and T cells in renal cell carcinoma. Study in general: Nephrectomy followed 15 Gy stereotactic body radiation by 4 weeks. Study-wide results and limits: Baseline intratumoral clonotype presence is unknown without pretreatment biopsies. In blood, top tumor clones expanded by 2 weeks, shrinking by 4.

Germline lookup yields CDR1 SEHNR and CDR2 FQNEAQ (reference sequence). The V end lost 3 bases, the J end lost 10 bases, and 7 bases lay between the germline ends. The CDR3 is 11 amino acids. Time point denoted: blood 2 weeks post-SBRT. This sample's treatment: 15 Gy SBRT to primary tumor, nephrectomy 4 weeks later. This renal cell carcinoma was of the clear cell type. Clones were sequenced by immunoSEQ multiplex PCR, and TCRdb holds only the in-frame ones, with some missing. The table shows tens of thousands of clones, with 75% to 85% occurring only once. V and J are TRBV7-9 and TRBJ2-1; D call uncertain. This receptor was obtained from a woman in her 70s with renal cell carcinoma. Here the sequenced sample was blood, taken from a patient whose treatment included radiotherapy and nephrectomy. The CDR3 DNA sequence: TGTGCCAGCAGCTTCTCCGCGGAGCAGTTCTTC. This sequence encodes CASSFSAEQFF.